This T cell receptor (beta chain) emerged from a study of prognosis after radiotherapy for stage I lung cancer (dated by TCRdb to the early 2020s). Regarding the complete study: Between April 2018 and 2019, approximately 20 stage I NSCLC patients were enrolled in Nanjing, China. Roughly 14 patients presented with newly diagnosed primary stage I lung tumors, and roughly five carried oligometastatic NSCLC following surgical resection of the primary tumor. Every patient was deemed medically inoperable, more than ten because of comorbidities and several because they refused surgery. The cohort was made up of roughly 13 men and roughly six women, with a median age of around 74 years and an age range of about 50 to 95 years. Squamous cell carcinoma histology was identified in roughly seven patients, and adenocarcinoma histology was identified in about 12 patients. SBRT was given in 3 to 5 fractions with a biologically effective dose of at least 100 Gy, using image-guided IMRT or VMAT. Concurrent therapy was not administered to any patient alongside SBRT. About 20% of the 19 patients developed distant metastases after SBRT, at a median of about seven months; the other 15 showed no significant progression. Peripheral blood TCR beta repertoires were profiled in stage I NSCLC patients before and after stereotactic body radiotherapy, and the repertoires were related to distant failure. The study sequenced roughly 40 blood samples from around 19 patients, one before and one after SBRT per patient. Paper-wide results and their limitations: After SBRT, the count of unique TCR clones dropped from a median of about 10,000 beforehand to approximately 7,100 afterward (Wilcoxon paired P=0.011). Post-SBRT Shannon entropy and its change from baseline were lower in patients who developed distant metastases; baseline Shannon entropy was not associated with metastases. Differences by metastasis status were reportedly seen in TRBV and TRBJ usage frequencies, involving two V genes at baseline and, after SBRT, several V genes and two J genes. None of the reported P values were adjusted for multiple comparisons. The study was limited by its small cohort and short follow-up, and the findings require independent validation. No determination of tumor specificity was made for expanded TCR clones.

V is shortened by 3 bases, J by 0 bases, and the region joining them spans 6 bases. The CDR3 spans 14 residues, from the cysteine through the phenylalanine. Left in the record is the CDR3 DNA by itself, 42 bases read in frame from the first base. From the germline V gene, CDR1 is LGHNA and CDR2 is YNFKEQ. Two rounds of multiplex PCR were performed to amplify the TCR beta CDR3 region from genomic DNA. In the first round of PCR, primers specific to each TRBV and TRBJ gene were used, and the primer sequences are filed in Chinese patent CN105087789A. Universal primers were used in the second round of PCR. The Roche High Pure PCR Template Preparation Kit was used to extract genomic DNA from frozen PBMCs. Libraries were sequenced paired-end with 151 bp reads on an Illumina HiSeq 3000. The original pipeline was this. CutAdapt was used to remove raw reads lacking the multiplex PCR primer sequences. PEAR was used to merge high-quality paired reads into contigs. MiXCR assigned TRB V, D and J gene segments to each contig by aligning to reference sequences. To remove sequencing errors, CDR3 sequences were clustered according to base quality and sequence similarity. Shannon entropy, normalized by the natural log of the productive TCR sequence number, served as the measure of diversity. One minus Shannon entropy divided by the natural log of the number of unique clonotypes was used as the definition of clonality. Using the Youden index from ROC curves, the researchers picked the repertoire-metric cut-offs for progression-free survival, and all analyses were carried out in R 3.5.3. TCRdb reworked the public reads: Q25 trimming with fastp, MiXCR clone assembly, productive beta chains retained. Every entry covers one CDR3 protein and lists the most common genes and DNA from its rows. The V and J calls come from TCRdb's annotation, not from the publication. The sample records around 13,000 distinct CDR3 sequences, 47% of which are singletons. Roughly 26% of the sample is taken by the ten largest.

All patients had node-negative disease on CT and PET/CT, and none had a history of other malignancies or had previously received chemotherapy or radiotherapy. At each of two time points, around 6 milliliters of peripheral venous blood were collected into EDTA tubes. Ficoll-Paque Plus density-gradient centrifugation was used to isolate PBMCs. Right after collection, samples were kept at -80 degrees C until analysis. This clonotype came up many times. No antigen is known for it. Base qualities are not at hand, and no much larger clone is one base apart. This sequence originates from a donor of 50 years or more with non-small cell lung cancer. The sequences come from PBMCs, collected before or after stereotactic body radiation therapy (not recorded which). The chain couples TRBV4-2 to TRBJ1-5; tentative D gene TRBD1, with 5 bases matching. The nucleotide sequence is given as TGTGCCAGCAGCCAGGACATTAGCAATCAGCCCCAGCATTTT. Its translation is CASSQDISNQPQHF.